The clone carrying this TCR beta chain was found many times. Additional DNA sequences in this sample encode the identical CDR3. Donation came from healthy HIV-negative adults that had no recent acute infections or vaccinations. This specimen belongs to a study of shared clonotypes between healthy human individuals. Study at large: Two women and a few men aged 18 to 49 served as donors.

Authors' methods: With immunoSEQ giving junction-only sequences and no quality scores, filtering differed. The assay was immunoSEQ multiplex PCR, and TCRdb's table has in-frame clones only and misses some. Clone size and V and J calls were adopted from that table, with D and trimming inferred from the DNA. The sample has about 470,000 clones, 70% to 80% seen once; the top ten hold about 13%. Germline CDR1 reads MNHEY; CDR2 reads SMNVEV (reference sequence). V was clipped by 5 bases and J by 3 bases, with 6 bases between them. This CDR3 is 12 amino acids long. This sequence was found in a woman in her thirties or forties in good health. Some clones in this sample may be carry-over from other donors' samples. The rearrangement links TRBV27 to TRBJ2-3; D is ambiguous. The sample comprised PBMCs. CDR3 sequence reads: CASSPSTDTQYF. In DNA, the CDR3 is TGTGCCAGCAGTCCTTCGACAGATACGCAGTATTTT.